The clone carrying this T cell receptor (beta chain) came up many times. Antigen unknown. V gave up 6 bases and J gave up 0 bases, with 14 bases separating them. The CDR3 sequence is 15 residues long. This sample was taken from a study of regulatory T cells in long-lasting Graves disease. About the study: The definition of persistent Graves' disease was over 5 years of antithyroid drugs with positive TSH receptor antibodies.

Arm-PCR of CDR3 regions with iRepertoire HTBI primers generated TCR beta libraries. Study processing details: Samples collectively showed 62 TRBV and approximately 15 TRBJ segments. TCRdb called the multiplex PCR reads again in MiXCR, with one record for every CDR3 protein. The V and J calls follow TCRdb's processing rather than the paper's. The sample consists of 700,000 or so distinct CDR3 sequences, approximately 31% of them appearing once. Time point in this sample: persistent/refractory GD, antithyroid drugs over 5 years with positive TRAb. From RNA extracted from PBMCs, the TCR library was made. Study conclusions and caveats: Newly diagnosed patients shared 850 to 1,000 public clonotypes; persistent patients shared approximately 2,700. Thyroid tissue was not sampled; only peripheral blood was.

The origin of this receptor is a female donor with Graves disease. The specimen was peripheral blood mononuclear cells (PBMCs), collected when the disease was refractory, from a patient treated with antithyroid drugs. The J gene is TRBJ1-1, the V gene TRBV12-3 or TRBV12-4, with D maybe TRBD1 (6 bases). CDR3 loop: CASSLQGGMNTEAFF. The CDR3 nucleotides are TGTGCCAGCAGCCTCCAAGGGGGGATGAACACTGAAGCTTTCTTT.